This TCR beta chain stems from a study of liver allograft versus peripheral blood T cells. Study at large: Comparisons were made between T cell receptor repertoires found in transplanted livers and those circulating in recipients' peripheral blood. The study, taken as a whole, reports: Reported data describe T cell receptor repertoires within liver allografts as differing from those in peripheral blood.

TCRdb called the reads again in MiXCR, with one record for every CDR3 protein. The top ten clones hold 4.5% to 5.5% of a sample with thousands of distinct CDR3 sequences, about 21% of them seen once. This clonotype was seen only once. Its antigen is unidentified. This CDR3 spans 16 amino acids. Deletions cut 7 bases from V and 2 bases from J, with 22 bases between. The germline CDR1 and CDR2 sequences are SGHRS and YFSETQ. The J gene is TRBJ2-7, the V gene TRBV5-1; D is uncertain. This receptor was obtained from a human patient who had a liver transplant. These T cells may partly come from the graft donor. CDR3 amino acids: CASPVPGPGLPYEQYF. The CDR3 coding sequence is TGCGCCAGCCCGGTGCCCGGTCCAGGCCTGCCCTACGAGCAGTACTTC.